The 15 T cell receptor beta chains in this list originate from one sample, sequenced in a study of blood T cell repertoires in COVID-19. TCRdb's copy holds only in-frame clones and misses some; the assay was immunoSEQ multiplex PCR. The table has 130,000 to 150,000 clones, about 85% seen once. Source material: peripheral blood. The receptors derive from a human donor in a cohort sampled during active COVID-19.

The rearrangement joins TRBV12-3 or TRBV12-4 to TRBJ1-2; TRBD1 might be the D (6 bases). This CDR3 has 13 residues. V was pared by 3 bases and J by 4 bases, with 9 bases between. The CDR3 region has the DNA TGTGCCAGCAGTTTTAACAGGGTCTATGGCTACACCTTC. The encoded protein is CASSFNRVYGYTF.

V usage is TRBV19 and J usage is TRBJ2-3; no firm D call. Trimming stripped 5 bases from V and 0 bases from J, with 15 bases between. Germline V lookup: CDR1 LNHDA, CDR2 SQIVND (reference sequence). The CDR3 is 16 residues long. The CDR3 region is CASSPRRSPSTDTQYF. CDR3 nucleotide sequence: TGTGCCAGTAGTCCTAGGCGGAGCCCCAGCACAGATACGCAGTATTTT.

The V call is TRBV20-1, the J call TRBJ2-5; D remains ambiguous. The germline V gene has CDR1 DFQATT and CDR2 SNEGSKA (reference sequence). With 3 bases removed from V and 5 bases from J, the gap between germline ends came to 4 bases. This CDR3 comprises 10 residues. Written as DNA, the CDR3 is TGCAGTGCTAGCGCGGAGACCCAGTACTTC. It encodes CSASAETQYF.

The chain carries TRBV5-1 and TRBJ2-7, with TRBD2 matching 15 bases. The V gene's germline CDR1 is SGHRS and CDR2 YFSETQ. V trimming: 2 bases; J trimming: 1 base; junction bases outside the gene matches: 4. The CDR3 sequence is 17 residues long. This chain's CDR3 is CASSLAGTSGGSYEQYF. The CDR3 DNA reads TGCGCCAGCAGCTTAGCCGGGACTAGCGGGGGGTCCTACGAGCAGTACTTC.

V and J are TRBV15 and TRBJ1-4; no reliable D call. Germline CDR1 and CDR2: LNHNV and YYDKDF (reference sequence). This CDR3 comprises 17 residues. Trimming removed 0 bases from V and 4 bases from J, with 15 bases in between. In DNA form, the CDR3 reads TGTGCCACCAGCAGAGATCCTCGGGGTCCTCTTAATGAAAAACTGTTTTTT. It specifies CATSRDPRGPLNEKLFF. Full variable domain (missing parts from reference TRBV15 and TRBJ1-4): DAMVIQNPRYQVTQFGKPVTLSCSQTLNHNVMYWYQQKSSQAPKLLFHYYDKDFNNEADTPDNFQSRRPNTSFCFLDIRSPGLGDTAMYLCATSRDPRGPLNEKLFFGSGTQLSVL.

This rearrangement joins TRBV6-1 to TRBJ2-1; perhaps TRBD1 as D (6 bases). CDR3 length: 13 residues. CDR1 is MNHNS, CDR2 SASEGT, per germline. With 2 bases removed from V and 9 bases from J, the gap between germline ends came to 11 bases. CDR3 residues: CASSESRGIEQFF. CDR3 in DNA: TGTGCCAGCAGTGAATCTAGGGGGATTGAGCAGTTCTTC.

This chain joins TRBV19 and TRBJ1-3; D is perhaps TRBD1 (6 bases). This CDR3 has 17 amino acids. V dropped 6 bases and J dropped 0 bases, with 18 bases sitting between them. CDR1 is LNHDA and CDR2 is SQIVND in the germline V gene (reference sequence). The DNA of the CDR3 is TGTGCCAGTAGCACTTGGACAGCCTCGGGCTCTGGAAACACCATATATTTT. Translation gives CASSTWTASGSGNTIYF.

V usage is TRBV2 and J usage is TRBJ1-5; D perhaps matches TRBD1 (6 bases). CDR3 size: 13 residues. V lost 6 bases and J lost 9, with 15 bases in between. CDR1 is SNHLY and CDR2 is FYNNEI in the germline V gene. The CDR3 nucleotides are TGTGCCAGCAGGCACAGGGCAGCGGCGCCCCAGCATTTT. It is translated as CASRHRAAAPQHF.

The V and J genes are TRBV28 and TRBJ2-7; D call uncertain. This CDR3 has 15 residues. From germline, CDR1 is MDHEN and CDR2 SYDVKM. The V end lost 0 bases, the J end lost 0 bases, and 9 bases lay between the germline ends. DNA of the CDR3: TGTGCCAGCAGTTTATGGACGGGTATCTCCTACGAGCAGTACTTC. It yields the protein CASSLWTGISYEQYF.

This clone was seen a handful of times. V usage is TRBV5-1 and J usage is TRBJ2-3; TRBD2 is a possible D gene (7 bases). The CDR3 sequence is 15 residues long. Trimming cost V 4 bases and J 4 bases, with 16 bases left between them. Looked up from germline, CDR1 is SGHRS and CDR2 is YFSETQ. CDR3 loop: CASSPGRGGSDTQYF. The CDR3 region has the DNA TGCGCCAGCAGCCCGGGAAGGGGGGGTTCAGATACGCAGTATTTT.

The gene calls are TRBV5-1 and TRBJ1-2; D is perhaps TRBD1 (5 bases). The germline gives CDR1 SGHRS, CDR2 YFSETQ. Deletions cut 6 bases from V and 5 bases from J, with 14 bases between. The CDR3 sequence is 13 residues long. CDR3 bases: TGCGCCAGCACCGTATCCCAGGGTTATGGCTACACCTTC. Protein product: CASTVSQGYGYTF.

CDR3 loop: CARTPGVGYGYTF. The DNA for the CDR3 is TGTGCCCGAACCCCAGGGGTGGGCTATGGCTACACCTTC. This chain links TRBV30 with TRBJ1-2, with a possible D match to TRBD1 (6 bases). This CDR3 has 13 amino acids. The germline V and J ends were trimmed by 8 bases and 4 bases, with 17 bases remaining between them. Germline V gene lookup returns CDR1 GTSNPN and CDR2 SVGIG (reference sequence).

The V gene is TRBV5-6, the J gene TRBJ2-7; D possibly corresponds to TRBD2 (7 bases). CDR3 length equals 11 residues. Looked up from germline, CDR1 is SGHDT and CDR2 is YYEEEE. V lost 4 bases, J lost 6 bases, and 8 bases lay in between. The CDR3 region is CASSRGGEQYF. CDR3 in DNA: TGTGCCAGCAGCAGGGGGGGCGAGCAGTACTTC.

The V gene is TRBV7-8, the J gene TRBJ2-2; D unresolved. Trimming pared 5 bases from V and 10 bases from J, leaving 8 bases between. The CDR3 consists of 11 residues. Germline V gives CDR1 SGHVS, CDR2 FQNEAQ. The DNA for the CDR3 is TGTGCCAGCAGCCCCCTCTTGGAGCTGTTTTTT. Translation: CASSPLLELFF.

This clone is labeled as large. The V call is TRBV12-3 or TRBV12-4, the J call TRBJ1-2; D is undetermined. The CDR3 runs 13 residues. V lost 3 bases and J lost 1, with 6 bases in between. DNA of the CDR3: TGTGCCAGCAGTTTTGCCGGTAACTATGGCTACACCTTC. Residues: CASSFAGNYGYTF.